The sequence of this TCR beta chain was determined in a study of T cell responses to AZD1222 COVID-19 vaccine. Germline V gene lookup returns CDR1 MNHEY and CDR2 SVGEGT. There are 14 residues in the CDR3. Trimming left V 2 bases short and J 0 bases short, with 8 bases between. Both about-4-week and about-12-week second-dose recipients were combined. General observations from the study: Spike-specific TCR breadth and depth grew following two AZD1222 doses. Clonal diversity was possibly underestimated; the donors were predominantly white British and more often female.

The protocol was immunoSEQ multiplex PCR, while the TCRdb copy is restricted to in-frame clones and leaves out a portion. The sample has under 200,000 clones, 88% seen once; the top ten hold about 24%. This clone appeared a single time. Its antigen remains unidentified. The TCR comes from an adult who received the AZD1222 COVID-19 vaccine. Sequencing used peripheral blood, obtained 28 days after the second AZD1222 dose. The chain combines TRBV6-2 or TRBV6-3 with TRBJ2-7; D remains unclear. CDR3 protein: CASSYGSASYEQYF. CDR3 nucleotide sequence: TGTGCCAGCAGTTACGGGTCAGCCTCCTACGAGCAGTACTTC.